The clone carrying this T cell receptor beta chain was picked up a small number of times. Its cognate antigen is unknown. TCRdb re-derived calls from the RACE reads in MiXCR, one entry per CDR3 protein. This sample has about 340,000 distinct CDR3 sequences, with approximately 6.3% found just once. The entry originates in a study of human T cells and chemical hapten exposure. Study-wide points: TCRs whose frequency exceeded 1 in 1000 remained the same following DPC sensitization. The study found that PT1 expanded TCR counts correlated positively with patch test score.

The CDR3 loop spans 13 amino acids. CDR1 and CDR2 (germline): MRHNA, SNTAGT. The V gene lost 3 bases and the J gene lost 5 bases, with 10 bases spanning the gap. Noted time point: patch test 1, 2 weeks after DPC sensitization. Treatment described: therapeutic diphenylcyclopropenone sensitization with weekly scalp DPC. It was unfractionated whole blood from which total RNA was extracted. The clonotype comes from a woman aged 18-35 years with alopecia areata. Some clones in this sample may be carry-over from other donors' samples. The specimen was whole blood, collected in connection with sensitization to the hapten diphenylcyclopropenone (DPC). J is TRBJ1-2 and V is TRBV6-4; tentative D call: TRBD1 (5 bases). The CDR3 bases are TGTGCCAGCAGTGAGCCGGAGGGGTATGGCTACACCTTC. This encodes CASSEPEGYGYTF.